This T cell receptor beta chain was sequenced in a study of blood T cell repertoires in COVID-19. CDR3 length: 12 amino acids. CDR1 and CDR2 from the germline V gene are LNHDA and SQIVND (reference sequence). TCRdb's copy holds only in-frame clones and misses some; the assay was immunoSEQ multiplex PCR. The table records 220,000 or so clones, around 84% of them present only once. Points on this clone: Compared with germline, one end of the junction differs, possibly owing to a read error.

The chain has TRBV19 and TRBJ1-5; possibly TRBD1 for D (5 bases). The TCR originated in a woman aged 60 to 75 who had recovered from COVID-19. The sample taken for sequencing was peripheral blood. The CDR3 DNA sequence: TGCCAAGGTTGGGGGAGGATTCAGCCCCAGCATTTT. This translates into CQGWGRIQPQHF.